Listed below are T cell receptor beta chains from one sample, sequenced in a study of blood T cell repertoires in COVID-19. Generated by immunoSEQ multiplex PCR, the TCRdb table keeps only in-frame clones and is missing some. This table holds about 32,000 clones, about nine tenths found once. Input material: peripheral blood. Source of these receptors: a man aged 60-69 years with active COVID-19. The CDR3 runs from the conserved cysteine through the conserved F or W. Fields, in order: D gene, J gene, clone size, V gene, CDR3 DNA, CDR3 protein. A D gene is named only where the DNA matches it firmly. Clone size is stated in some rows and not others, as once, few, many or a class when expanded.

D: TRBD2
J: TRBJ2-1
size: NA
V: TRBV5-5
DNA: TGTGCCAGCAGCTCGACTAGCGGGGGGTACAATGAGCAGTTCTTC
CDR3: CASSSTSGGYNEQFF

D: NA
J: TRBJ1-3
size: NA
V: TRBV6-5
DNA: TGTGCCAGCAGCCCAGCGCAAAATGGAAACACCATATATTTT
CDR3: CASSPAQNGNTIYF

D: TRBD1
J: TRBJ1-2
size: NA
V: TRBV7-9
DNA: TGTGCCAGCAGCCCAGGACAGGGTATATTCGGCTACACCTTC
CDR3: CASSPGQGIFGYTF

D: NA
J: TRBJ1-6
size: NA
V: TRBV19
DNA: TGTGCCAGTAGTATAAGTGGCAGAGGAGGATCACCCCTCCACTTT
CDR3: CASSISGRGGSPLHF

D: TRBD1
J: TRBJ2-7
size: once
V: TRBV9
DNA: TGTGCCAGCAGCACAGGGGCGGGCGAGCAGTACTTC
CDR3: CASSTGAGEQYF

D: NA
J: TRBJ2-7
size: NA
V: TRBV5-5
DNA: TGTGCCAGCAGCTTAACAGGCCCGTCCTACGAGCAGTACTTC
CDR3: CASSLTGPSYEQYF

D: TRBD1
J: TRBJ1-1
size: NA
V: TRBV6-5
DNA: TGTGCCAGTGGACAGGGTACTGAAGCTTTCTTT
CDR3: CASGQGTEAFF

D: TRBD2
J: TRBJ2-3
size: NA
V: TRBV19
DNA: TGTGCCAGTAGTATAACGCTCCGACTAGCGGGGACCACAGATACGCAGTATTTT
CDR3: CASSITLRLAGTTDTQYF

D: TRBD2
J: TRBJ2-3
size: NA
V: TRBV7-3
DNA: TGTGCCAGCAGCCAAGGGACTAGCGGGCTCGGTACGCAGTATTTT
CDR3: CASSQGTSGLGTQYF

D: NA
J: TRBJ1-5
size: NA
V: TRBV5-4
DNA: TGTGCCAGCAGCTTAGCGGGTTCGGGCAATCAGCCCCAGCATTTT
CDR3: CASSLAGSGNQPQHF

D: NA
J: TRBJ2-2
size: NA
V: TRBV29-1
DNA: TGCAGCGCGCAGGGATTCGGCACCGGGGAGCTGTTTTTT
CDR3: CSAQGFGTGELFF

D: TRBD1
J: TRBJ2-7
size: NA
V: TRBV4-2
DNA: TGTGCCAGCAGCCAAGTCCCGGGACAGGGGCTCGAGCAGTACTTC
CDR3: CASSQVPGQGLEQYF

D: TRBD1
J: TRBJ1-4
size: few
V: TRBV13
DNA: TGTGCCAGCAGCTTAAGGATAACAGGGGAAGGAGGTGAAAAACTGTTTTTT
CDR3: CASSLRITGEGGEKLFF

D: TRBD1
J: TRBJ2-7
size: NA
V: TRBV27
DNA: TGTGCCAGCAGTCTCCAGACAGGGGGCCCGTACGAGCAGTACTTC
CDR3: CASSLQTGGPYEQYF

D: NA
J: TRBJ2-2
size: NA
V: TRBV6-2/TRBV6-3
DNA: TGTGCCAGCAGCACCCGGACAGACTTAACGAACACCGGGGAGCTGTTTTTT
CDR3: CASSTRTDLTNTGELFF

D: TRBD2
J: TRBJ2-3
size: NA
V: TRBV19
DNA: TGTGCCAGTAGTATAGCCGGACTAGTCGCCGTTACGCAGTATTTT
CDR3: CASSIAGLVAVTQYF

D: TRBD2
J: TRBJ2-1
size: NA
V: TRBV11-3
DNA: TGTGCCAGCAGCTTAGATGTGGTAGCGGGGGGAGAGCAGTTCTTC
CDR3: CASSLDVVAGGEQFF

D: TRBD1
J: TRBJ2-7
size: NA
V: TRBV11-2
DNA: TGTGCCAGCAGCTTCGGGACAGGGGGAAACGAGCAGTACTTC
CDR3: CASSFGTGGNEQYF

D: NA
J: TRBJ1-2
size: NA
V: TRBV12-3/TRBV12-4
DNA: TGTGCCAGCAGTTTAGGCGGGGGTTATGGCTACACCTTC
CDR3: CASSLGGGYGYTF

D: TRBD1
J: TRBJ1-6
size: NA
V: TRBV6-5
DNA: TGTGCCAGCGGGACAGGGTTTGATAATTCACCCCTCCACTTT
CDR3: CASGTGFDNSPLHF

D: TRBD2
J: TRBJ2-3
size: NA
V: TRBV7-8
DNA: TGTGCCAGCAGCTTAGTGACAGCGGGAGGATACACAGATACGCAGTATTTT
CDR3: CASSLVTAGGYTDTQYF

D: NA
J: TRBJ2-2
size: NA
V: TRBV6-5
DNA: TGTGCCAGCAGCCGGAACACCGGGGAGCTGTTTTTT
CDR3: CASSRNTGELFF

D: NA
J: TRBJ2-3
size: NA
V: TRBV6-5
DNA: TGTGCCAGCACCACAGCGGAGGACACAGATACGCAGTATTTT
CDR3: CASTTAEDTDTQYF

D: NA
J: TRBJ2-1
size: few
V: TRBV5-5
DNA: TGTGCCAGCAGCTTGGGTGAGCGAACCTACAATGAGCAGTTCTTC
CDR3: CASSLGERTYNEQFF

D: TRBD1
J: TRBJ1-3
size: NA
V: TRBV5-4
DNA: TGTGCCAGCAGCCAAGGGACAGGCCGAAACACCATATATTTT
CDR3: CASSQGTGRNTIYF

D: TRBD2
J: TRBJ2-7
size: NA
V: TRBV5-1
DNA: TGCGCCAGCAGCTTGGCCGGAGGCGGGACTAGCGTCTACGAGCAGTACTTC
CDR3: CASSLAGGGTSVYEQYF

D: TRBD1
J: TRBJ1-6
size: NA
V: TRBV30
DNA: TGTGCCTGGAGTGGACAGGGAGGCGCGAATAATTCACCCCTCCACTTT
CDR3: CAWSGQGGANNSPLHF

D: TRBD1
J: TRBJ1-1
size: NA
V: TRBV7-9
DNA: TGTGCCAGCAGCAGTCACAGGGGGCCGAACACTGAAGCTTTCTTT
CDR3: CASSSHRGPNTEAFF

D: NA
J: TRBJ1-2
size: NA
V: TRBV4-3
DNA: TGCGCCAGCAGCCAAGATACAGGGTCCGGTGATGGCTACACCTTC
CDR3: CASSQDTGSGDGYTF

D: TRBD2
J: TRBJ2-1
size: NA
V: TRBV6-4
DNA: TGTGCCAGCAGTGGTCTAGCGGGACTCGGTGAGCAGTTCTTC
CDR3: CASSGLAGLGEQFF

D: TRBD1
J: TRBJ1-1
size: NA
V: TRBV5-1
DNA: TGCGCCAGCAGCCACGAACAGGGGGCGCGTACTGAAGCTTTCTTT
CDR3: CASSHEQGARTEAFF

D: NA
J: TRBJ2-7
size: NA
V: TRBV6-2/TRBV6-3
DNA: TGTGCCAGCAGCCCCCTGGCTCGGGGACAAGCCGGTATGGGAGACTACGAGCAGTACTTC
CDR3: CASSPLARGQAGMGDYEQYF

D: TRBD2
J: TRBJ2-7
size: NA
V: TRBV27
DNA: TGTGCCAGCAGCCCCTCGGGACTAGCCTCCTACGAGCAGTACTTC
CDR3: CASSPSGLASYEQYF

D: TRBD2
J: TRBJ2-3
size: once
V: TRBV15
DNA: TGTGCCACCAGCGCGCGTAGCGGGGGGGGCACAGATACGCAGTATTTT
CDR3: CATSARSGGGTDTQYF

D: NA
J: TRBJ1-4
size: NA
V: TRBV19
DNA: TGTGCCAGTAGCATCAGGATAACCGAAGCAAAACTGTTTTTT
CDR3: CASSIRITEAKLFF

D: NA
J: TRBJ2-3
size: NA
V: TRBV6-5
DNA: TGTGCCAGCAGTTACGGGCTTTCCCTCGCAGATACGCAGTATTTT
CDR3: CASSYGLSLADTQYF

D: TRBD2
J: TRBJ2-3
size: few
V: TRBV29-1
DNA: TGCAGCGTTGAAGGAACTAGCGGGAGACCAGATACGCAGTATTTT
CDR3: CSVEGTSGRPDTQYF

D: TRBD2
J: TRBJ2-7
size: NA
V: TRBV29-1
DNA: TGCAGCGTTGATACGGGAGGGGCCTACGAGCAGTACTTC
CDR3: CSVDTGGAYEQYF

D: TRBD1
J: TRBJ1-2
size: NA
V: TRBV6-5
DNA: TGTGCCAGCAATAGCGGGGCAGGGGGCTATGGCTACACCTTC
CDR3: CASNSGAGGYGYTF

D: TRBD1
J: TRBJ2-7
size: once
V: TRBV10-3
DNA: TGTGCCATCAGTGCCCCAGGGGGCCCCTACGAGCAGTACTTC
CDR3: CAISAPGGPYEQYF

D: TRBD1
J: TRBJ2-7
size: few
V: TRBV7-9
DNA: TGTGCCAGCAGCTTAAGGTGGGACAGTTACGAGCAGTACTTC
CDR3: CASSLRWDSYEQYF

D: TRBD1
J: TRBJ1-2
size: once
V: TRBV4-3
DNA: TGCGCCAGCAGCCAAGATAGTACAGGGGGCAACTATGGCTACACCTTC
CDR3: CASSQDSTGGNYGYTF

D: NA
J: TRBJ1-1
size: NA
V: TRBV7-2
DNA: TGTGCCAGCAGCCCCGGGAGGAACACTGAAGCTTTCTTT
CDR3: CASSPGRNTEAFF

D: NA
J: TRBJ1-5
size: NA
V: TRBV11-2
DNA: TGTGCCAGCAGCTTAGCGGGGGAACGCAATCAGCCCCAGCATTTT
CDR3: CASSLAGERNQPQHF

D: NA
J: TRBJ1-5
size: NA
V: TRBV5-6
DNA: TGTGCCAGCAGCTTGGGGGGGCCGGGTCAGCCCCAGCATTTT
CDR3: CASSLGGPGQPQHF

D: NA
J: TRBJ1-1
size: once
V: TRBV4-2
DNA: TGTGCCAGCAGCCCTCCCAGGGCGAACACTGAAGCTTTCTTT
CDR3: CASSPPRANTEAFF

D: NA
J: TRBJ1-3
size: NA
V: TRBV19
DNA: TGTGCCAGTAGAGGTGCCTACCGGGACAACTCTGGAAACACCATATATTTT
CDR3: CASRGAYRDNSGNTIYF

D: TRBD2
J: TRBJ2-1
size: NA
V: TRBV24-1
DNA: TGTGCCACCAGTGGCTTGCGGACTAGACCAAGCTCCTACAATGAGCAGTTCTTC
CDR3: CATSGLRTRPSSYNEQFF

D: TRBD2
J: TRBJ2-2
size: NA
V: TRBV5-1
DNA: TGCGCCAGCAGCTTCGGGGGGGCAACCGGGGAGCTGTTTTTT
CDR3: CASSFGGATGELFF

D: TRBD1
J: TRBJ1-2
size: NA
V: TRBV10-3
DNA: TGTGCCATCAGTGATTCCGGGACAGTCAATGGCTACACCTTC
CDR3: CAISDSGTVNGYTF

D: TRBD1
J: TRBJ2-5
size: NA
V: TRBV11-3
DNA: TGTGCCAGCAGTTTACAGGGGTCTGAGACCCAGTACTTC
CDR3: CASSLQGSETQYF